This TCR beta chain was observed in a study of T cells after posttransplantation cyclophosphamide. Measured with immunoSEQ multiplex PCR; TCRdb has only the in-frame clones, and not every one. This sample has fewer than 55,000 clones, with 94% found just once. Germline V CDR1 and CDR2: SGHRS, YFSETQ. Trimming stripped 0 bases from V and 3 bases from J, with 13 bases between. CDR3 length: 17 amino acids. Concerning this clone itself: Its target is unknown.

Study observations and caveats: After PTCy, TRB diversity resembled that of CNI/methotrexate controls.

The rearrangement joins TRBV5-1 to TRBJ2-6; the D gene is possibly TRBD2 (6 bases). This receptor was identified in a woman in her twenties or thirties in good health and a related stem cell transplant donor. The sequenced sample was PBMCs. CDR3 in amino acids: CASSLGPAGGGANVLTF. CDR3 sequence (DNA): TGCGCCAGCAGCTTGGGTCCTGCCGGGGGTGGGGCCAACGTCCTGACTTTC.